This T cell receptor (beta chain) was sequenced for a study of graft-versus-host responses after intestinal transplantation. Across the study: Those transplanted obtained multivisceral, liver-intestinal, or isolated intestinal grafts. Study results and caveats: Early post-transplant HvG declines showed an association with peak circulating GvH clone levels. Subjects displaying graft-donor T cell macrochimerism possessed elevated graft-versus-host to host-versus-graft clonal ratios inside allografts.

Only in-frame clones appear in the TCRdb table, and some are missing; sequencing was by immunoSEQ multiplex PCR. The sample contains tens of thousands of clones, 80% to 95% of which appear only once. Germline assignment: CDR1 MNHEY and CDR2 SVGAGI. The J segment lost 6 bases and the V segment lost 3 bases, leaving 6 bases of the junction unmatched. This CDR3 is 14 amino acids long. Worth noting for this clone: Its specificity is unknown.

The material was unstimulated CD4+ T cells sorted from spleen or lymph node cells, obtained before transplant. The chain is built from TRBV6-5 and TRBJ2-7; 9 positions match TRBD1. The sequence came from a human donor who was the organ donor for an intestinal transplant. The CDR3 DNA sequence: TGTGCCAGCAGTTATCGGACAGGGGCGGGCGAGCAGTACTTC. It translates to CASSYRTGAGEQYF.